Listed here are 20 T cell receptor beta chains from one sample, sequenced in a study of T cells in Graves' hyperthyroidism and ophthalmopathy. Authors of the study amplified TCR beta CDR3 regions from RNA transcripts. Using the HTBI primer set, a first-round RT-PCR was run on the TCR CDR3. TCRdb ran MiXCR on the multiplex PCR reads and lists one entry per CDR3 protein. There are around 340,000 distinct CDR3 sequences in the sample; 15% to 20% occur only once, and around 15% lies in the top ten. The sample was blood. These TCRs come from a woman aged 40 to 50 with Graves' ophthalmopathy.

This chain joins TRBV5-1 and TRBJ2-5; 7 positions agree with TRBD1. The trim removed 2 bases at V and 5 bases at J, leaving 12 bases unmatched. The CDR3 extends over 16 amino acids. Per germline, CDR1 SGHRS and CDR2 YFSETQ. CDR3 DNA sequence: TGCGCCAGCAGCTTTGGCTCCCATACAGGGGTGGAGACCCAGTACTTC. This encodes CASSFGSHTGVETQYF.

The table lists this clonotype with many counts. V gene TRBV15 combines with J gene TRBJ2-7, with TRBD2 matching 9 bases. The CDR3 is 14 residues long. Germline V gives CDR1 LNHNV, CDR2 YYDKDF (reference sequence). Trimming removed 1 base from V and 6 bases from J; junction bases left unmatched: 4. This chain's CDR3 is CATSRVGLAPEQYF. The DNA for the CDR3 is TGTGCCACCAGCAGAGTTGGACTAGCGCCCGAGCAGTACTTC. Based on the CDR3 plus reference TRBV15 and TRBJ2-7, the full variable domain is DAMVIQNPRYQVTQFGKPVTLSCSQTLNHNVMYWYQQKSSQAPKLLFHYYDKDFNNEADTPDNFQSRRPNTSFCFLDIRSPGLGDTAMYLCATSRVGLAPEQYFGPGTRLTVT.

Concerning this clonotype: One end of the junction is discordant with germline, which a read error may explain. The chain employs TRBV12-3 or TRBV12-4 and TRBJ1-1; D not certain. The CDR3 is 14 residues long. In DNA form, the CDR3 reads TGTGCCAGCAGCCGCCGGAGGCTGAACACTGAAGCTCTCTTT. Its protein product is CASSRRRLNTEALF.

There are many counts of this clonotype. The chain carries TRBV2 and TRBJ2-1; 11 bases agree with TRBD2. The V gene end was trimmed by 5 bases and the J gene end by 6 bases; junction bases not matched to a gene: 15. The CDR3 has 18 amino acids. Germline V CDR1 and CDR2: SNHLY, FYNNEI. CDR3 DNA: TGTGCCAGCAGTAGCACCGAGGGACTAGCGGCCTGGGGCAATGAGCAGTTCTTC. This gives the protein CASSSTEGLAAWGNEQFF.

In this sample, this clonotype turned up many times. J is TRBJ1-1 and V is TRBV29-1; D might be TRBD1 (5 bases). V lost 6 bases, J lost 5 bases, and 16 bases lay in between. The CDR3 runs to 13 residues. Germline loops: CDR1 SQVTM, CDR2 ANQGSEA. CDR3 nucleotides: TGCAGCGTAGAACAGGTCTTGGGGACTGAAGCTTTCTTT. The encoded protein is CSVEQVLGTEAFF.

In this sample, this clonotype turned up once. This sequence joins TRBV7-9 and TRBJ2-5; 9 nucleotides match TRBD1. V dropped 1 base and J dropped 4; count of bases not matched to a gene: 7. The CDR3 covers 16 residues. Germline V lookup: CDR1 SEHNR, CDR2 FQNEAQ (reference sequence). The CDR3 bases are TGTGCCAGCAGCTTAGGCGGACAGGGGAAATCAGAGACCCAGTACTTC. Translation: CASSLGGQGKSETQYF.

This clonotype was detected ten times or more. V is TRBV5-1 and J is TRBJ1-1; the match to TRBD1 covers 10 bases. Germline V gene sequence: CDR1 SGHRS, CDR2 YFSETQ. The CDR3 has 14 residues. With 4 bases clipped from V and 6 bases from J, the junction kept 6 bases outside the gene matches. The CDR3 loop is CASSHGTGAAEAFF. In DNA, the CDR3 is TGCGCCAGCAGCCATGGGACAGGGGCCGCTGAAGCTTTCTTT.

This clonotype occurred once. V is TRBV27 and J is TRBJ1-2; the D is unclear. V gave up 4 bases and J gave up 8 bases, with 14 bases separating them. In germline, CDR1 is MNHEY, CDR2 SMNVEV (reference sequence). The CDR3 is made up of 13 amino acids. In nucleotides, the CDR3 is TGTGCCAGCAGTTCCCAAAACATCGGGGGCTACACCTTC. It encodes CASSSQNIGGYTF.

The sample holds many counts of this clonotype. The CDR3 DNA follows: TGTGCCAGCAGTCGGGCCGGGACAGCCGCGAGTTTTTACTTC. Amino acids: CASSRAGTAASFYF. The chain uses TRBV28 and TRBJ2-7; TRBD1 matches at 7 bases. The CDR3 consists of 14 residues. The J segment lost 13 bases and the V segment lost 5 bases, leaving 17 bases of the junction unmatched. Germline V gene sequence: CDR1 MDHEN, CDR2 SYDVKM.

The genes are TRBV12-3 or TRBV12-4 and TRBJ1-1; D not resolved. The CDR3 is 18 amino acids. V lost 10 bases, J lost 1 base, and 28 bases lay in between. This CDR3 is CATPVFRQAGIWNTEAFF. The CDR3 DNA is TGTGCCACCCCCGTTTTCCGCCAGGCGGGGATTTGGAACACTGAAGCTTTCTTT.

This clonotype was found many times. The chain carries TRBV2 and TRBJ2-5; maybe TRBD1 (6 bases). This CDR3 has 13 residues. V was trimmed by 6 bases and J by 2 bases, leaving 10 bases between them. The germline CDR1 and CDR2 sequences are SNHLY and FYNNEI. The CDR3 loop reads CASSRDIQETQYF. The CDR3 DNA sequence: TGTGCCAGCAGCCGGGACATACAAGAGACCCAGTACTTC.

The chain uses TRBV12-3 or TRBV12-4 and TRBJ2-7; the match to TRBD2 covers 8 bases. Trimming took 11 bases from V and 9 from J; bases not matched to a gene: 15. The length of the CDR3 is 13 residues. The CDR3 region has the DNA TGTGCCTCTACCCCCACTAGCGGACTGAGGCAGTACTTC. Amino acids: CASTPTSGLRQYF.

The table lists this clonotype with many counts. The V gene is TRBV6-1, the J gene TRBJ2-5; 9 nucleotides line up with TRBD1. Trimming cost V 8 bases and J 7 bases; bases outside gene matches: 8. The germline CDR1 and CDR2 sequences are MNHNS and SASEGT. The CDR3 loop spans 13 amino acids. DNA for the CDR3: TGTGCCAGCGGGGACAGGGTTACAGGGACCCAGTACTTC. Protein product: CASGDRVTGTQYF.

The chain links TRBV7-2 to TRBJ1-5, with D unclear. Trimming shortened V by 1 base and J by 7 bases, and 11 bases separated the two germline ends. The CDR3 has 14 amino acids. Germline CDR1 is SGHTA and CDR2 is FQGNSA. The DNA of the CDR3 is TGTGCCAGCAGCTTAGAAAGGCTGGGACAGCCCCAGCATTTT. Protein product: CASSLERLGQPQHF.

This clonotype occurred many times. DNA for the CDR3: TGCAGTGCTCCGGGACCAAGGGGCACTGAAGCTTTCTTT. Protein product: CSAPGPRGTEAFF. V and J are TRBV20-1 and TRBJ1-1; D may be TRBD1 (5 bases). From germline, CDR1 is DFQATT and CDR2 SNEGSKA (reference sequence). CDR3 length: 13 amino acids. V was trimmed by 5 bases and J by 4 bases, leaving 14 bases between them.

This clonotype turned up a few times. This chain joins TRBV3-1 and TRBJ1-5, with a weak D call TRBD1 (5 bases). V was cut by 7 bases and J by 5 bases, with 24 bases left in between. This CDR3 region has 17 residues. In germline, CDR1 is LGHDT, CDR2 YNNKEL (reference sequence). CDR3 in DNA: TGTGCCAGCACCCTCACCGAGGGGCAGTCAGGCGATCAGCCCCAGCATTTT. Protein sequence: CASTLTEGQSGDQPQHF.

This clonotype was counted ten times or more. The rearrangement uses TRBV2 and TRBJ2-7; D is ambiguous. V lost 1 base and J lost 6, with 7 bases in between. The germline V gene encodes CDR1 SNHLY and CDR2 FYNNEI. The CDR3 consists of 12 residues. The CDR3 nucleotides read TGTGCCAGCAGTGAAGTTTCAGCCGAGCAGTACTTC. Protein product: CASSEVSAEQYF.

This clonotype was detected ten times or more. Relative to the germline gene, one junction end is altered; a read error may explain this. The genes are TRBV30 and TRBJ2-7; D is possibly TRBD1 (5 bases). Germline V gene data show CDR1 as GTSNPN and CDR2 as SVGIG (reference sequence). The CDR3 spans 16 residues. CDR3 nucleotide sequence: TGTGCCTGGAGTGTAAAGGGGCAGGGCCTGTCCTGCGAGCAGTACTTC. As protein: CAWSVKGQGLSCEQYF.

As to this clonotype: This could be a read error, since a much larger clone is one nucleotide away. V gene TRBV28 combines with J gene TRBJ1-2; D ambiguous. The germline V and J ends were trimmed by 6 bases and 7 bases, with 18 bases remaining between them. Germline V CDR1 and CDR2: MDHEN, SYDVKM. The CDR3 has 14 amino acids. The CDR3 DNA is TGTGCCAGCAGAAACTCCCCAAGGGTAGTTGGCTACACCTTC. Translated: CASRNSPRVVGYTF.

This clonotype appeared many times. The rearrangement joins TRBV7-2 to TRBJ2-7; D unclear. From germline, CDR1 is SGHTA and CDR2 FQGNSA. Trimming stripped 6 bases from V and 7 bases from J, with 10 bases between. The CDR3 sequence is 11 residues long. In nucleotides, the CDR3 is TGTGCCAGCAGGGGTGGTAAGGAGCAGTACTTC. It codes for CASRGGKEQYF.